The 28 T cell receptor beta chains below come from one sample, sequenced in a study of regulatory T cells in long-lasting Graves disease. The TCR beta library used iRepertoire HTBI primers with Arm-PCR amplification of CDR3. In TCRdb, the multiplex PCR reads were re-called with MiXCR into one record per CDR3 protein. The data hold fewer than 650,000 distinct CDR3 sequences, with 15% to 20% observed a single time. Noted time point: newly diagnosed GD, antithyroid drugs for less than 3 months. Generation of the TCR library employed RNA extracted from PBMCs. These same records also appear under a second study, on T cells in Graves' hyperthyroidism and ophthalmopathy.

Sequenced here: peripheral blood mononuclear cells (PBMCs), sampled at new diagnosis, from a patient treated with antithyroid drugs. The receptors were gathered from a man in his late teens or twenties with Graves disease.

The gene calls are TRBV14 and TRBJ2-1, with no clear D. The V and J ends lost 4 bases and 4 bases respectively, with 17 bases between them. This CDR3 is built from 16 residues. Looked up from germline, CDR1 is SGHDN and CDR2 is FVKESK. CDR3 coding DNA: TGTGCCAGCAGCCGGTGGGCAGACTGGGGATACAATGAGCAGTTCTTC. It specifies CASSRWADWGYNEQFF. The full variable domain, its missing parts supplied by reference TRBV14 and TRBJ2-1, is EAGVTQFPSHSVIEKGQTVTLRCDPISGHDNLYWYRRVMGKEIKFLLHFVKESKQDESGMPNNRFLAERTGGTYSTLKVQPAELEDSGVYFCASSRWADWGYNEQFFGPGTRLTVL.

Of note for this clonotype: This sequence may be a read error, since a much larger clone differs from it by one base. This chain uses TRBV6-2 or TRBV6-3 with TRBJ2-7; TRBD1 matches 10 bases. V shed 7 bases, J shed 3 bases, and the junction held 24 bases outside the gene matches. This CDR3 contains 20 residues. Germline V gene sequence: CDR1 MNHEY, CDR2 SVGEGT. CDR3 sequence: CASTTGTGASSRDTNYEQYF. CDR3 sequence (DNA): TGTGCCAGCACCACCGGGACAGGGGCATCCTCAAGGGACACCAACTACGAGCAGTACTTC.

Note on this clonotype: This could be a read error, since a much larger clone is one nucleotide away. The V gene is TRBV29-1, the J gene TRBJ2-7; no clear D gene. The germline gives CDR1 SQVTM, CDR2 ANQGSEA. The V end was cut by 4 bases, the J end by 7 bases, with 17 bases between. This CDR3 is 13 amino acids long. The CDR3 DNA reads TGCAGCGTTGCCCCCGGAGCCTACAATGAGCAGTACTTC. Amino acids: CSVAPGAYNEQYF.

This clonotype has more than one count but fewer than ten. The gene calls are TRBV9 and TRBJ1-1, with D possibly TRBD1 on 5 matching bases. The CDR3 totals 14 residues. Germline assignment: CDR1 SGDLS and CDR2 YYNGEE. V was cut by 7 bases and J by 1 base, with 14 bases left in between. The CDR3 nucleotides read TGTGCCAGCGGGACCGGGACGGCGAACACTGAAGCTTTCTTT. This translates into CASGTGTANTEAFF. The whole variable domain, filled in from reference TRBV9 and TRBJ1-1, reads DSGVTQTPKHLITATGQRVTLRCSPRSGDLSVYWYQQSLDQGLQFLIQYYNGEERAKGNILERFSAQQFPDLHSELNLSSLELGDSALYFCASGTGTANTEAFFGQGTRLTVV.

This clonotype showed up many times. This chain links TRBV6-5 with TRBJ2-5; TRBD2 might be the D (5 bases). Trimming took 4 bases from V and 7 from J, leaving 7 bases between them. Germline-derived CDR1 and CDR2 are MNHEY and SVGAGI. The CDR3 covers 11 residues. CDR3 sequence: CASSFRGTQYF. The CDR3 nucleotides are TGTGCCAGCAGTTTTCGGGGGACCCAGTACTTC.

This clonotype was found many times. The V call is TRBV7-9, the J call TRBJ1-1; 10 bases line up with TRBD1. CDR1 and CDR2 from the germline V gene are SEHNR and FQNEAQ (reference sequence). Trimming cost V 5 bases and J 6 bases; bases outside gene matches: 15. The CDR3 covers 17 residues. The CDR3 loop reads CASSPGLRGTGDAEAFF. The CDR3, as DNA: TGTGCCAGCAGCCCCGGGCTGAGGGGGACAGGGGATGCTGAAGCTTTCTTT.

This clonotype was counted only a few times. This chain links TRBV12-3 or TRBV12-4 with TRBJ2-1; possibly TRBD1 for D (6 bases). The CDR3 has 15 residues. V shed 4 bases and J shed 0 bases, with 10 bases lying between them. The CDR3 sequence: CASSYTRGSYNEQFF. The CDR3 nucleotides are TGTGCCAGCAGTTACACCAGGGGCTCCTACAATGAGCAGTTCTTC.

This clonotype was seen repeatedly, ten times or more. Written as DNA, the CDR3 is TGCAGTGCGAGCCGGAGGGCAGGGCTCAATCAGCCCCAGCATTTT. Encoded protein: CSASRRAGLNQPQHF. J is TRBJ1-5 and V is TRBV20-1; D possibly corresponds to TRBD1 (5 bases). CDR3 length: 15 amino acids. V shed 6 bases and J shed 3 bases, with 18 bases lying between them. Germline CDR1 reads DFQATT; CDR2 reads SNEGSKA (reference sequence).

J is TRBJ2-3 and V is TRBV28; possibly TRBD1 for D (6 bases). The V end was cut by 5 bases, the J end by 2 bases, with 14 bases between. Germline CDR1 and CDR2: MDHEN and SYDVKM. The CDR3 has 15 residues. CDR3 sequence: CASSPPYRVTDTQYF. The CDR3 bases are TGTGCCAGCAGTCCCCCTTACAGGGTCACAGATACGCAGTATTTT. Based on the CDR3 plus reference TRBV28 and TRBJ2-3, the full variable domain is DVKVTQSSRYLVKRTGEKVFLECVQDMDHENMFWYRQDPGLGLRLIYFSYDVKMKEKGDIPEGYSVSREKKERFSLILESASTNQTSMYLCASSPPYRVTDTQYFGPGTRLTVL.

In its sample, this clonotype was seen many times. The chain links TRBV29-1 to TRBJ2-5; D is ambiguous. CDR1 is SQVTM, CDR2 ANQGSEA, per germline. V lost 4 bases to trimming and J lost 5 bases, with 11 bases between them. CDR3 length equals 12 residues. CDR3 DNA sequence: TGCAGCGTTGGGATCCCTGGGGAGACCCAGTACTTC. Translating it yields CSVGIPGETQYF.

This clonotype was seen many times. The chain employs TRBV20-1 and TRBJ1-1; D is undetermined. The CDR3 is 15 residues long. V was cut by 3 bases and J by 0 bases, with 14 bases left in between. CDR1 and CDR2 from the germline V gene are DFQATT and SNEGSKA (reference sequence). The CDR3 nucleotides are TGCAGTGCTAGCGTGTCCCCGGTTGTGAACACTGAAGCTTTCTTT. Translation: CSASVSPVVNTEAFF.

This clonotype was counted a single time. The rearrangement joins TRBV24-1 to TRBJ2-1; 9 positions agree with TRBD2. CDR1 and CDR2 (germline): KGHDR, SFDVKD. This CDR3 region has 16 residues. With V trimmed by 2 bases and J by 0 bases, 1 base remained unmatched. This CDR3 is CATSDSSGNSYNEQFF. Here the CDR3 DNA reads TGTGCCACCAGTGATTCTAGCGGGAACTCCTACAATGAGCAGTTCTTC.

This clonotype was observed a few times. The chain is built from TRBV20-1 and TRBJ2-3; TRBD2 matches 7 bases. In germline, CDR1 is DFQATT, CDR2 SNEGSKA (reference sequence). There are 13 residues in the CDR3. V shed 6 bases, J shed 2 bases, and the junction held 5 bases outside the gene matches. CDR3 coding DNA: TGCAGTGCCTACGGGACTATCACAGATACGCAGTATTTT. The encoded protein is CSAYGTITDTQYF.

This clonotype was detected many times. The rearrangement links TRBV7-9 to TRBJ2-7; the match to TRBD1 covers 8 bases. This CDR3 has 14 residues. V lost 6 bases to trimming and J lost 2 bases; unmatched junction nucleotides: 6. From germline, CDR1 is SEHNR and CDR2 FQNEAQ (reference sequence). The CDR3 DNA reads as TGTGCCAGCAGTTTCGGGACAGGCACCTACGAGCAGTACTTC. Translation gives CASSFGTGTYEQYF.

This clonotype was seen a handful of times. The chain recombines TRBV6-1 with TRBJ2-1, with D maybe TRBD2 (7 bases). The germline CDR1 and CDR2 sequences are MNHNS and SASEGT. The ends were cut back, 6 bases at V and 3 bases at J, with 30 bases in the middle. The CDR3 covers 20 residues. This CDR3 reads CASSPVVPKGGARVYNEQFF. DNA of the CDR3: TGTGCCAGCAGCCCAGTGGTCCCTAAGGGGGGGGCTCGCGTCTACAATGAGCAGTTCTTC.

In regard to this clonotype: Being one base from a much bigger clone, this may be a read error. This sequence joins TRBV6-5 and TRBJ2-1; no clear D gene. CDR3 length equals 13 residues. CDR1 is MNHEY and CDR2 is SVGAGI in the germline V gene. This CDR3 reads CASSYLAYNEQLF. The CDR3 region has the DNA TGTGCCAGCAGTTACCTCGCCTACAATGAGCAGCTCTTC.

Turning to this clonotype: Because the CDR3 is missing its conserved closing phenylalanine or tryptophan, this is likely a read error. V is TRBV5-4 and J is TRBJ1-1; D is uncertain. Trimming took off 3 bases at V and 0 bases at J, with 12 bases between the two ends. Germline-derived CDR1 and CDR2 are SGHNT and YYREEE (reference sequence). The CDR3 extends over 15 amino acids. In nucleotides, the CDR3 is TGTGCCAGCAGCTATAGGACCGGCATGAACACTGAAGCTTTCTCT. Translated: CASSYRTGMNTEAFS.

The chain recombines TRBV6-1 with TRBJ1-4, with D possibly matching TRBD1 (5 bases). The CDR3 covers 14 residues. CDR1 is MNHNS, CDR2 SASEGT, per germline. Trimming removed 6 bases from V and 6 bases from J, with 14 bases in between. The CDR3 spells CASRSQGSYEKLFF. CDR3 DNA: TGTGCCAGCAGATCTCAGGGATCGTATGAAAAACTGTTTTTT.

This clonotype was observed many times. The chain recombines TRBV15 with TRBJ2-5; maybe TRBD2 (5 bases). The V and J ends lost 3 bases and 1 base respectively, with 12 bases between them. CDR1 and CDR2 (germline): LNHNV, YYDKDF (reference sequence). This CDR3 has 15 amino acids. In DNA form, the CDR3 reads TGTGCCACCAGCAGTCTTAAGCGGACCCAAGAGACCCAGTACTTC. Amino acids: CATSSLKRTQETQYF.

This clonotype was counted between two and nine times. The chain is built from TRBV5-4 and TRBJ2-3; 13 bases agree with TRBD2. Trimming at V came to 4 bases and at J to 1 base, leaving 21 bases not matched to a gene. From germline, CDR1 is SGHNT and CDR2 YYREEE (reference sequence). CDR3 size: 22 residues. The CDR3 coding sequence is TGTGCCAGCAGCCGCTTACGGGGTGGCGAACTAGCGGGAGGGCCTGGCACAGATACGCAGTATTTT. Encoded protein: CASSRLRGGELAGGPGTDTQYF. The full variable domain, in which reference TRBV5-4 and TRBJ2-3 provide the parts outside the CDR3, is ETGVTQSPTHLIKTRGQQVTLRCSSQSGHNTVSWYQQALGQGPQFIFQYYREEENGRGNFPPRFSGLQFPNYSSELNVNALELDDSALYLCASSRLRGGELAGGPGTDTQYFGPGTRLTVL.

This clonotype occurred a few times. The V gene is TRBV7-2, the J gene TRBJ2-3; 9 bases are shared with TRBD2. The germline gives CDR1 SGHTA, CDR2 FQGNSA. The trim removed 4 bases at V and 2 bases at J, leaving 10 bases unmatched. CDR3 length: 17 amino acids. The CDR3 region is CASSSAGSGRYTDTQYF. CDR3 sequence (DNA): TGTGCCAGCAGCTCAGCAGGAAGCGGGAGGTACACAGATACGCAGTATTTT.

This clonotype was found many times. V gene TRBV20-1 combines with J gene TRBJ2-7; the match to TRBD2 covers 7 bases. This CDR3 comprises 15 residues. The V segment lost 2 bases and the J segment 2 bases; nucleotides outside the gene matches: 9. The V gene's germline CDR1 is DFQATT and CDR2 SNEGSKA (reference sequence). Written as DNA, the CDR3 is TGCAGTGCTAGATTTGCGGGAGAGGTAACCTACGAGCAGTACTTC. Amino acid sequence: CSARFAGEVTYEQYF.

This clonotype was detected ten times or more. The chain has TRBV30 and TRBJ1-1, with unresolved D. This CDR3 comprises 15 residues. V was trimmed by 0 bases and J by 1 base, leaving 12 bases between them. CDR1 and CDR2 (germline): GTSNPN, SVGIG (reference sequence). This chain's CDR3 is CAWSVRIWENTEAFF. The CDR3 nucleotides are TGTGCCTGGAGTGTTCGGATTTGGGAGAACACTGAAGCTTTCTTT.

The rearrangement uses TRBV10-2 and TRBJ2-7; 8 nucleotides agree with TRBD1. Per the germline V gene, CDR1 is WSHSY and CDR2 is SAAADI. The CDR3 totals 13 residues. The V segment lost 10 bases and the J segment 3 bases; nucleotides outside the gene matches: 8. The CDR3 protein is CATQDRVGYEQYF. CDR3 in DNA: TGCGCCACCCAGGACAGGGTCGGCTACGAGCAGTACTTC.

This chain links TRBV5-1 with TRBJ2-3; possible D gene TRBD2, 5 bases. Germline lookup yields CDR1 SGHRS and CDR2 YFSETQ. Between the trimmed V and J ends, which lost 4 bases and 5 bases, there was a span of 20 bases. The CDR3 is made up of 16 amino acids. CDR3 amino acids: CASSPGLAIYGDTQYF. As DNA, the CDR3 is TGCGCCAGCAGCCCCGGCCTAGCCATATACGGAGATACGCAGTATTTT. Using reference TRBV5-1 and TRBJ2-3 for the parts outside the CDR3, the full variable domain is KAGVTQTPRYLIKTRGQQVTLSCSPISGHRSVSWYQQTPGQGLQFLFEYFSETQRNKGNFPGRFSGRQFSNSRSEMNVSTLELGDSALYLCASSPGLAIYGDTQYFGPGTRLTVL.

In its sample, this clonotype was seen many times. The rearrangement joins TRBV20-1 to TRBJ2-1, with D uncertain. The ends were cut back, 3 bases at V and 3 bases at J, with 9 bases in the middle. The V gene's germline CDR1 is DFQATT and CDR2 SNEGSKA (reference sequence). The CDR3 covers 13 residues. The CDR3 nucleotides read TGCAGTGCTAGGGCAGGCCTCTACAATGAGCAGTTCTTC. Protein sequence: CSARAGLYNEQFF.

This clonotype has only a few counts. This chain links TRBV28 with TRBJ1-2, with TRBD1 identical over 7 bases. J was trimmed by 1 base and V by 3 bases; bases with no gene match: 14. From germline, CDR1 is MDHEN and CDR2 SYDVKM. CDR3 length equals 18 residues. The chain's CDR3 is CASSFFVDRAPLNYGYTF. CDR3 sequence (DNA): TGTGCCAGCAGTTTCTTCGTCGACAGGGCCCCTCTTAACTATGGCTACACCTTC.

This clonotype was detected many times. A clone one base away is much larger, so this may be a read error. The chain couples TRBV28 to TRBJ2-7; no clear D. Germline V lookup: CDR1 MDHEN, CDR2 SYDVKM. The CDR3 has 11 residues. CDR3 coding DNA: TGTGCCAGCAGCTTATTCTACGAGCAGTACTTC. It translates to CASSLFYEQYF. Combining the CDR3 with reference TRBV28 and TRBJ2-7 gives the whole variable domain DVKVTQSSRYLVKRTGEKVFLECVQDMDHENMFWYRQDPGLGLRLIYFSYDVKMKEKGDIPEGYSVSREKKERFSLILESASTNQTSMYLCASSLFYEQYFGPGTRLTVT.